Included here is one T cell receptor beta chain sequence, with context. Its antigen remains unknown. This sample is part of a study of chemoradiotherapy in HPV16-positive cancers. General study findings and limits: HPV-specific T cells were functionally defined from only a couple of HPV16-positive patients. HPV-responsive T-cell expansion during chemoradiotherapy was linked to improved recurrence-free survival in HPV16-positive patients.

Sequencing was performed with immunoSEQ multiplex PCR; in TCRdb, only in-frame clones are kept and a portion is missing. The sample has 25,000 to 30,000 clones, 93% seen once. Material: blood, obtained from a patient who underwent chemoradiotherapy. The clonotype comes from a human donor with HPV-associated anogenital cancer.

The CDR3 loop is CASSLEVGGPSFYGYTF. In DNA, the CDR3 is TGTGCCAGCAGCTTGGAGGTGGGGGGACCGTCCTTCTATGGCTACACCTTC. The V gene is TRBV5-5, the J gene TRBJ1-2; D may be TRBD1 (5 bases). The CDR3 is made up of 17 amino acids. In germline, CDR1 is SGHKS, CDR2 YYEKEE (reference sequence). V lost 0 bases to trimming and J lost 4 bases, with 19 bases between them. Filled out from reference TRBV5-5 and TRBJ1-2, the complete variable domain reads DAGVTQSPTHLIKTRGQQVTLRCSPISGHKSVSWYQQVLGQGPQFIFQYYEKEERGRGNFPDRFSARQFPNYSSELNVNALLLGDSALYLCASSLEVGGPSFYGYTFGSGTRLTVV.